This T cell receptor beta chain originates from a study of cytomegalovirus exposure and HLA in healthy donors. Overall study results and limits: Reports indicated that the classifier achieved high specificity and sensitivity in diagnosing cytomegalovirus status.

Turning to this clone: Its antigen is not identified.

V was clipped by 3 bases and J by 1 base, with 9 bases between them. The V gene's germline CDR1 is GTSNPN and CDR2 SVGIG (reference sequence). This CDR3 spans 13 amino acids. The PCR had 60 Vbeta and 13 Jbeta primers. Assay: immunoSEQ multiplex PCR; the TCRdb copy retains only in-frame clones and omits some. Of approximately 70,000 clones in the sample, 65% to 70% were seen once. The chain combines TRBV30 with TRBJ1-1; tentatively, D is TRBD1 (6 bases). This clonotype was obtained from a male donor in good health and CMV-seropositive. The specimen was PBMCs. This CDR3 is CAWRDSGNTEAFF. CDR3 in DNA: TGTGCCTGGAGGGACAGTGGGAACACTGAAGCTTTCTTT.